The rows below give T cell receptor beta chains drawn from one sample of a study of cytomegalovirus exposure and HLA in healthy donors. The assay was immunoSEQ multiplex PCR, and TCRdb's table has in-frame clones only and misses some. The sample has about 170,000 clones, about 76% seen once. The sequenced sample consisted of PBMCs. These receptors were taken from a woman younger than 30 in good health and CMV-seropositive. Each CDR3 is given with its conserved first and last residue. The D gene is left open where the match is weak. Clone size, where shown, is once, few, many, or a class for clones that have expanded.

>NA|TRBJ1-1|TRBV5-1|NA
CASSFGPGTLTEAFF
TGCGCCAGCAGCTTTGGGCCCGGGACACTCACTGAAGCTTTCTTT
>TRBD1|TRBJ1-1|TRBV27|NA
CASSSGTGGIVAEAFF
TGTGCCAGCAGTTCGGGGACAGGGGGCATCGTCGCTGAAGCTTTCTTT
>NA|TRBJ2-7|TRBV7-6|NA
CASSLEADSGAYEQYF
TGTGCCAGCAGCTTAGAGGCGGACAGTGGGGCCTACGAGCAGTACTTC
>NA|TRBJ2-2|TRBV7-6|once
CASSLQSSANTGELFF
TGTGCCAGCAGCTTACAATCTAGCGCGAACACCGGGGAGCTGTTTTTT
>NA|TRBJ2-3|TRBV6-6|NA
CASSYLTSTDTQYF
TGTGCCAGCAGTTACTTAACATCCACAGATACGCAGTATTTT
>TRBD2|TRBJ2-2|TRBV6-1|NA
CACLRGTSYTGELFF
TGTGCCTGCCTGCGGGGGACCTCTTACACCGGGGAGCTGTTTTTT
>NA|TRBJ2-2|TRBV28|few
CAAGTRGTGELFF
TGTGCCGCCGGGACTCGAGGCACCGGGGAGCTGTTTTTT
>NA|TRBJ2-3|TRBV19|NA
CASSIRQDGTDTQYF
TGTGCCAGTAGTATAAGGCAGGATGGCACAGATACGCAGTATTTT
>NA|TRBJ1-5|TRBV11-2|NA
CASSLGGAQPQHF
TGTGCCAGCAGCTTGGGGGGAGCTCAGCCCCAGCATTTT
>NA|TRBJ1-4|TRBV30|NA
CAWSVQVNEKLFF
TGTGCCTGGAGTGTACAGGTTAATGAAAAACTGTTTTTT
>TRBD1|TRBJ1-2|TRBV2|NA
CASSASFDRGLLGYTF
TGTGCCAGCAGTGCCTCATTTGACAGGGGGCTCTTGGGCTACACCTTC
>TRBD1|TRBJ1-2|TRBV7-9|NA
CASSGTGSYGYTF
TGTGCCAGCAGCGGGACAGGGAGCTATGGCTACACCTTC
>NA|TRBJ2-7|TRBV14|NA
CASSQGGLADEQYF
TGTGCCAGCAGCCAAGGGGGGCTAGCGGACGAGCAGTACTTC
>TRBD1|TRBJ1-1|TRBV6-5|NA
CASKDRGYTEAFF
TGTGCCAGCAAGGACAGGGGGTACACTGAAGCTTTCTTT
>NA|TRBJ1-3|TRBV5-6|few
CASSFIGISGNTIYF
TGTGCCAGCAGCTTTATCGGGATCTCTGGAAACACCATATATTTT
>NA|TRBJ2-7|TRBV7-8|NA
CASSLAGTIKGEQYF
TGTGCCAGCAGCTTAGCCGGGACAATTAAGGGCGAGCAGTACTTC
>NA|TRBJ2-5|TRBV27|NA
CASSWGQKETQYF
TGTGCCAGCAGCTGGGGGCAGAAAGAGACCCAGTACTTC
>TRBD2|TRBJ2-5|TRBV5-1|NA
CASSLRTSGVSETQYF
TGCGCCAGCAGCCTGAGGACTAGCGGGGTATCGGAGACCCAGTACTTC
>TRBD2|TRBJ2-2|TRBV7-8|NA
CASSSRLAGEVRTGELFF
TGTGCCAGCAGCTCAAGACTAGCGGGGGAGGTGAGGACCGGGGAGCTGTTTTTT
>NA|TRBJ1-5|TRBV27|NA
CASSLSVGSPGNQPQHF
TGTGCCAGCAGTTTATCAGTAGGCAGCCCGGGGAATCAGCCCCAGCATTTT
>NA|TRBJ2-7|TRBV6-6|NA
CASSYSRGSDYEQYF
TGTGCCAGCAGTTACTCGCGGGGCAGTGACTACGAGCAGTACTTC
>NA|TRBJ2-1|TRBV11-2|few
CASRDEVGANEQFF
TGTGCCAGCAGAGATGAAGTAGGGGCCAATGAGCAGTTCTTC
>TRBD2|TRBJ2-1|TRBV30|NA
CAWSLAGGLNEQFF
TGTGCCTGGAGTCTAGCGGGGGGGCTCAATGAGCAGTTCTTC